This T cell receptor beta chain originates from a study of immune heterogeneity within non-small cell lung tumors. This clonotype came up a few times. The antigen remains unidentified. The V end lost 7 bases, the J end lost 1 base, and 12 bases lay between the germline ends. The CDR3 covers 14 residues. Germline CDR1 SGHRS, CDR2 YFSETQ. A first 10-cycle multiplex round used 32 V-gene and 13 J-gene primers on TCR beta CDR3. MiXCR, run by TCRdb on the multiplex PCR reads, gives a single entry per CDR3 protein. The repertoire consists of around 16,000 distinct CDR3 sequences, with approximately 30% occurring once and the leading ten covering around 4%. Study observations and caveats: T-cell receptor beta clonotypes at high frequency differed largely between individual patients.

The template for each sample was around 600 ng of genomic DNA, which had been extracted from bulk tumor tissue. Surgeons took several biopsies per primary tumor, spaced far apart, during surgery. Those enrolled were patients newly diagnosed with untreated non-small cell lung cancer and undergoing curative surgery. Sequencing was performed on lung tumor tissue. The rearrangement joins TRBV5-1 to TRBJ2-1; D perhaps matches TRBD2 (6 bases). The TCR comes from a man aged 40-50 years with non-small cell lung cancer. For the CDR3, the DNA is TGCGCCAGCCACCATAGCGGTTCCTACAATGAGCAGTTCTTC. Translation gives CASHHSGSYNEQFF.